Given below is one T cell receptor beta chain in context. This record belongs to a study of OX40 agonist ivuxolimab in advanced cancers. TCRdb keeps only in-frame clones here, not all; method: immunoSEQ multiplex PCR. The top ten hold roughly 22% of the sample, which has 34,000 or so clones, 81% seen once. Blood sampling was done at baseline, cycle 4 day 1, and cycle 7 day 1. Germline assignment: CDR1 SGHAT and CDR2 FQDESV (reference sequence). Trimming pared 5 bases from V and 7 bases from J, leaving 21 bases between. The length of the CDR3 is 16 residues. The TCR sequence derives from an adult with an advanced solid tumor such as melanoma, head and neck, liver or kidney cancer. The chain joins TRBV11-1 to TRBJ2-1; possibly TRBD2 for D (6 bases). Source: CD4+ or CD8+ T cells sorted from blood, taken in a trial of the OX40 agonist ivuxolimab. CDR3 loop: CASSVHGGPAGNEQFF. Here the CDR3 DNA reads TGTGCCAGCAGCGTTCACGGCGGCCCCGCGGGGAATGAGCAGTTCTTC.